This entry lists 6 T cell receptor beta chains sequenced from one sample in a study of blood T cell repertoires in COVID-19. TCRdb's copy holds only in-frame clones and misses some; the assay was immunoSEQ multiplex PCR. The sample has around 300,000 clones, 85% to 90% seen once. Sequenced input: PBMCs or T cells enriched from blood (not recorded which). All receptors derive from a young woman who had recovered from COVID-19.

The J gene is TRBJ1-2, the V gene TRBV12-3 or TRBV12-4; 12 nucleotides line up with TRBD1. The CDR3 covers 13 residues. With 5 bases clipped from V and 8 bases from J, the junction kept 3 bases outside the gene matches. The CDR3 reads CASSGTGGYGYTF. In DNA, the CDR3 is TGTGCCAGCAGTGGGACAGGGGGCTACGGCTACACCTTC.

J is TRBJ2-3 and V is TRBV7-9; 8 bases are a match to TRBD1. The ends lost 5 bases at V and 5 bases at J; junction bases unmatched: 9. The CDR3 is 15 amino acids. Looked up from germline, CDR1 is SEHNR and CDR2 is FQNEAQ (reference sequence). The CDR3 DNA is TGTGCCAGCAGCCTACCGGACAGGGATGAAGATACGCAGTATTTT. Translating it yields CASSLPDRDEDTQYF.

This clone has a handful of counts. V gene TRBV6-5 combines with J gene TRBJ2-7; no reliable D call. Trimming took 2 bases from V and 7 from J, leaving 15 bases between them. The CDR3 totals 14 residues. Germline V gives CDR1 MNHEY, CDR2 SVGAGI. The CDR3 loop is CASSYSSGLREQYF. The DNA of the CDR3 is TGTGCCAGCAGTTACAGTAGTGGTCTACGGGAGCAGTACTTC.

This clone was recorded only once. The CDR3 loop is CASGRDSDEQFF. CDR3 bases: TGCGCCAGCGGCAGGGACTCCGATGAGCAGTTCTTC. The rearrangement uses TRBV5-1 and TRBJ2-1; D perhaps matches TRBD2 (6 bases). V was shortened by 7 bases and J by 8 bases, with 13 bases between the two germline ends. The germline V gene encodes CDR1 SGHRS and CDR2 YFSETQ. The CDR3 is made up of 12 amino acids.

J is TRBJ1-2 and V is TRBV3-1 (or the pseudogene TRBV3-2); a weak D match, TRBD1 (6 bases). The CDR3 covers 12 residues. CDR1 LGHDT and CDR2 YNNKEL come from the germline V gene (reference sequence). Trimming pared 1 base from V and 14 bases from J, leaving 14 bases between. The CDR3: CASSQVETGLTF. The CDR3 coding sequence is TGTGCCAGCAGCCAAGTTGAGACAGGCTTAACCTTC.

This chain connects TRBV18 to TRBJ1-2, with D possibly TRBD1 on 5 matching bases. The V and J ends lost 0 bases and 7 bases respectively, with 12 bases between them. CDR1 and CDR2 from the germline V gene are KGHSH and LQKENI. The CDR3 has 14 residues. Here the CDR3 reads CASSPPATGSGYTF. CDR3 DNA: TGTGCCAGCTCACCACCCGCCACAGGTAGTGGCTACACCTTC.